Only a few counts were recorded for the clone carrying this T cell receptor (beta chain). From germline, CDR1 is KGHSH and CDR2 LQKENI. The V gene end was trimmed by 8 bases and the J gene end by 4 bases; junction bases not matched to a gene: 6. The CDR3 length is 14 residues. This specimen belongs to a study of response to subunit inactivated influenza vaccine. Using its own MiXCR run on the RT-PCR reads, TCRdb lists one record per CDR3 protein. This repertoire shows more than 550,000 distinct CDR3 sequences, roughly 10% found once; its top ten account for about 11%. This sample was also put to use in a study of T cells expressing NK-cell markers. Per that paper: cDNA encoding TCR beta was synthesized via 5'RACE template switching incorporating UMIs. It was from sorted CD3+CD56+NKG2C+, CD3+CD56+NKG2C- and CD3+CD56-NKG2C+ T cells that TCR beta repertoires came.

The sample was PBMCs from blood, taken on the day of vaccination. The clonotype originates from a man aged 50-59 years who received an inactivated influenza vaccine. The chain employs TRBV18 and TRBJ1-2, with 11 bases lining up with TRBD1. The CDR3 nucleotides are TGTGCCAGCAATCCGGGACAGGGGGTCTATGGCTACACCTTC. It is translated as CASNPGQGVYGYTF.